A selection of T cell receptor beta chains follows, all from one sample in a study of OX40 agonist ivuxolimab in advanced cancers. Measured with immunoSEQ multiplex PCR; TCRdb has only the in-frame clones, and not every one. The sample comprises roughly 60,000 clones, 85% to 95% of which are singletons, and less than 0.55% rests with the top ten. The source material was CD4+ or CD8+ T cells sorted from blood, sampled in a trial of the OX40 agonist ivuxolimab. The receptors here all came from an adult with an advanced solid tumor such as melanoma, head and neck, liver or kidney cancer. Both conserved end residues are part of each CDR3. The order of the fields is clone size, D gene, V gene, J gene, CDR3 DNA, CDR3 protein. A D gene is named only where the DNA matches it firmly. Not every row has a clone size; where given, it reads once, few, many or a size class.

abundance: NA; d_gene: NA; v_gene: TRBV7-9; j_gene: TRBJ1-1; CDR3nt: TGTGCCAGCAGCTTTGACGGGGGAACTGAAGCTTTCTTT; CDR3aa: CASSFDGGTEAFF
abundance: NA; d_gene: TRBD2; v_gene: TRBV27; j_gene: TRBJ2-1; CDR3nt: TGTGCCAGCAGTCAGTCTAGCGGGAGTAGGAATGAGCAGTTCTTC; CDR3aa: CASSQSSGSRNEQFF
abundance: NA; d_gene: NA; v_gene: TRBV19; j_gene: TRBJ2-6; CDR3nt: TGTGCCAGTAGTATTCGCCGGTCCGGGGCCAACGTCCTGACTTTC; CDR3aa: CASSIRRSGANVLTF
abundance: NA; d_gene: NA; v_gene: TRBV6-1; j_gene: TRBJ1-6; CDR3nt: TGTGCCAGCAGTGAATCGGAGCTTACACCCCTCCACTTT; CDR3aa: CASSESELTPLHF
abundance: NA; d_gene: NA; v_gene: TRBV28; j_gene: TRBJ2-2; CDR3nt: TGTGCCATTCATCGTGCGGGAACCGGGGAGCTGTTTTTT; CDR3aa: CAIHRAGTGELFF
abundance: NA; d_gene: TRBD2; v_gene: TRBV19; j_gene: TRBJ2-7; CDR3nt: TGTGCCAGTAGTTTGGCTAGCGGGGGCCACGAGCAGTACTTC; CDR3aa: CASSLASGGHEQYF
abundance: NA; d_gene: NA; v_gene: TRBV6-1; j_gene: TRBJ2-7; CDR3nt: TGTGCCAGCAGTGGGGCGATTTCAGGCTACGAGCAGTACTTC; CDR3aa: CASSGAISGYEQYF
abundance: NA; d_gene: NA; v_gene: TRBV11-2; j_gene: TRBJ2-7; CDR3nt: TGTGCCAGCAGCCCCTCTAGGGTAGGCGAGCAGTACTTC; CDR3aa: CASSPSRVGEQYF
abundance: once; d_gene: NA; v_gene: TRBV7-2; j_gene: TRBJ2-3; CDR3nt: TGTGCCAGCAGGAATAGCGGCACAGATACGCAGTATTTT; CDR3aa: CASRNSGTDTQYF
abundance: NA; d_gene: NA; v_gene: TRBV11-2; j_gene: TRBJ2-7; CDR3nt: TGTGCCAGCAGCTTACCAGGTTCGGCCTACGAGCAGTACTTC; CDR3aa: CASSLPGSAYEQYF
abundance: NA; d_gene: TRBD2; v_gene: TRBV19; j_gene: TRBJ2-1; CDR3nt: TGTGCCAGTAGTATAGTGGGGGGTCGCAGCGGGAGCGTTTCCTACAATGAGCAGTTCTTC; CDR3aa: CASSIVGGRSGSVSYNEQFF
abundance: NA; d_gene: NA; v_gene: TRBV2; j_gene: TRBJ1-5; CDR3nt: TGTGCCAGCAGCGCGGCAATGGTAAGCAATCAGCCCCAGCATTTT; CDR3aa: CASSAAMVSNQPQHF
abundance: once; d_gene: TRBD1; v_gene: TRBV18; j_gene: TRBJ2-7; CDR3nt: TGTGCCAGCTCACCACGGACCGGGACAGGGTGGTACGAGCAGTACTTC; CDR3aa: CASSPRTGTGWYEQYF
abundance: NA; d_gene: NA; v_gene: TRBV4-3; j_gene: TRBJ1-3; CDR3nt: TGCGCCAGCAGCCAAGACTTAGTGGGCTCTGGAAACACCATATATTTT; CDR3aa: CASSQDLVGSGNTIYF
abundance: once; d_gene: TRBD1; v_gene: TRBV6-5; j_gene: TRBJ2-7; CDR3nt: TGTGCCAGCAGTTATTCCGGGACAGGGTCCTACGAGCAGTACTTC; CDR3aa: CASSYSGTGSYEQYF
abundance: NA; d_gene: TRBD2; v_gene: TRBV18; j_gene: TRBJ2-7; CDR3nt: TGTGCCAGCTCAACCTCCGGGACTACCTACGAGCAGTACTTC; CDR3aa: CASSTSGTTYEQYF
abundance: NA; d_gene: TRBD1; v_gene: TRBV11-3; j_gene: TRBJ2-1; CDR3nt: TGTGCCAGCAGCTCAACAGGGGCAGGTGAGCAGTTCTTC; CDR3aa: CASSSTGAGEQFF
abundance: NA; d_gene: NA; v_gene: TRBV5-1; j_gene: TRBJ1-2; CDR3nt: TGCGCCAGCAGGCGTCCAGGGGAAGGCTACACCTTC; CDR3aa: CASRRPGEGYTF
abundance: NA; d_gene: NA; v_gene: TRBV4-2; j_gene: TRBJ2-3; CDR3nt: TGTGCCAGCAGCCAAGAGGGGGCGAAAAATACGCAGTATTTT; CDR3aa: CASSQEGAKNTQYF
abundance: NA; d_gene: NA; v_gene: TRBV5-8; j_gene: TRBJ1-2; CDR3nt: TGTGCCAGCAGCACCCGAATCTATGGCTACACCTTC; CDR3aa: CASSTRIYGYTF
abundance: NA; d_gene: NA; v_gene: TRBV5-6; j_gene: TRBJ1-3; CDR3nt: TGTGCCAGCAGCTCCGCGGGAGGGGCTGGAAACACCATATATTTT; CDR3aa: CASSSAGGAGNTIYF
abundance: NA; d_gene: TRBD2; v_gene: TRBV4-3; j_gene: TRBJ2-7; CDR3nt: TGCGCCAGCAGCCAAGACGGGACTAGTGGCTCCTACGAGCAGTACTTC; CDR3aa: CASSQDGTSGSYEQYF
abundance: NA; d_gene: TRBD1; v_gene: TRBV6-6; j_gene: TRBJ2-7; CDR3nt: TGTGCCAGCGGGACAGCTTACGAGCAGTACTTC; CDR3aa: CASGTAYEQYF
abundance: NA; d_gene: TRBD1; v_gene: TRBV19; j_gene: TRBJ2-7; CDR3nt: TGTGCCAGTAGTATGGGCGGACAGGGGGCGCGGGAGCAGTACTTC; CDR3aa: CASSMGGQGAREQYF
abundance: NA; d_gene: TRBD2; v_gene: TRBV18; j_gene: TRBJ2-1; CDR3nt: TGTGCCAGCTCACGCACACTAGCGGGAGGTCCAGGGCAGGGCAATGAGCAGTTCTTC; CDR3aa: CASSRTLAGGPGQGNEQFF
abundance: few; d_gene: NA; v_gene: TRBV9; j_gene: TRBJ1-1; CDR3nt: TGTGCCAGCAGCGTAGACAGGCAGAACACTGAAGCTTTCTTT; CDR3aa: CASSVDRQNTEAFF
abundance: NA; d_gene: TRBD2; v_gene: TRBV5-4; j_gene: TRBJ2-7; CDR3nt: TGTGCCAGCAGCCCGGGGACTAGCGGGATCTACGGGCAGTACTTC; CDR3aa: CASSPGTSGIYGQYF
abundance: NA; d_gene: TRBD1; v_gene: TRBV5-4; j_gene: TRBJ1-2; CDR3nt: TGTGCCAGCAGCTCAGGGGGGGACAGGGGGCATGGCTACACCTTC; CDR3aa: CASSSGGDRGHGYTF
abundance: NA; d_gene: TRBD1; v_gene: TRBV5-1; j_gene: TRBJ1-1; CDR3nt: TGCGCCAGCAGCTTAGGGGGACAGGGGGTAGTTGGCACTGAAGCTTTCTTT; CDR3aa: CASSLGGQGVVGTEAFF
abundance: once; d_gene: NA; v_gene: TRBV9; j_gene: TRBJ2-5; CDR3nt: TGTGCCAGCAGCCCAGGGGGGGCAGGCCAAGAGACCCAGTACTTC; CDR3aa: CASSPGGAGQETQYF
abundance: few; d_gene: NA; v_gene: TRBV29-1; j_gene: TRBJ1-1; CDR3nt: TGCAGCGCCCCGCGAGATGGGATCACTGAAGCTTTCTTT; CDR3aa: CSAPRDGITEAFF
abundance: NA; d_gene: TRBD1; v_gene: TRBV6-5; j_gene: TRBJ1-2; CDR3nt: TGTGCCAGCAGTTACATTTTTTCCGGGACAGTCTATGGCTACACCTTC; CDR3aa: CASSYIFSGTVYGYTF
abundance: NA; d_gene: TRBD1; v_gene: TRBV19; j_gene: TRBJ2-1; CDR3nt: TGTGCCAGTCGTCGACAGGGGGCTCTGGACCAGCAGTTCTTC; CDR3aa: CASRRQGALDQQFF
abundance: NA; d_gene: NA; v_gene: TRBV6-1; j_gene: TRBJ1-2; CDR3nt: TGTGCCAGCAGTGAGCGATTAGGGGGCTACACCTTC; CDR3aa: CASSERLGGYTF
abundance: NA; d_gene: NA; v_gene: TRBV7-2; j_gene: TRBJ2-5; CDR3nt: TGTGCCAGCAGCGTCGCCGGGACAAGCAAAGAGACCCAGTACTTC; CDR3aa: CASSVAGTSKETQYF
abundance: NA; d_gene: TRBD1; v_gene: TRBV10-2; j_gene: TRBJ2-5; CDR3nt: TGCGCCAGCAGAGGGCCAGGGGGAAACCAAGAGACCCAGTACTTC; CDR3aa: CASRGPGGNQETQYF
abundance: NA; d_gene: NA; v_gene: TRBV10-3; j_gene: TRBJ2-2; CDR3nt: TGTGCCATCAGAATACAGGATTTGAACACCGGGGAGCTGTTTTTT; CDR3aa: CAIRIQDLNTGELFF
abundance: NA; d_gene: TRBD1; v_gene: TRBV6-5; j_gene: TRBJ1-2; CDR3nt: TGTGCCAGCAGCGCGGACAGGGGCTATGGCTACACCTTC; CDR3aa: CASSADRGYGYTF
abundance: NA; d_gene: NA; v_gene: TRBV30; j_gene: TRBJ2-5; CDR3nt: TGTGCCTGGGGAGAGAATAGCGGTGGGGAGACCCAGTACTTC; CDR3aa: CAWGENSGGETQYF
abundance: NA; d_gene: NA; v_gene: TRBV29-1; j_gene: TRBJ2-3; CDR3nt: TGCAGCGTTGGGGTTCAGGGCACCGCAGATACGCAGTATTTT; CDR3aa: CSVGVQGTADTQYF
abundance: NA; d_gene: NA; v_gene: TRBV6-1; j_gene: TRBJ2-3; CDR3nt: TGTGCCAGTGTTGGGATCGTTGGGACAGATACGCAGTATTTT; CDR3aa: CASVGIVGTDTQYF
abundance: NA; d_gene: TRBD2; v_gene: TRBV5-1; j_gene: TRBJ2-7; CDR3nt: TGCGCCAGCAGCTTCCCTGTAGCGGGAAACTCCTACGAGCAGTACTTC; CDR3aa: CASSFPVAGNSYEQYF
abundance: NA; d_gene: NA; v_gene: TRBV10-3; j_gene: TRBJ2-1; CDR3nt: TGTGCCATCAGCAGGGGTAATGAGCAGTTCTTC; CDR3aa: CAISRGNEQFF
abundance: NA; d_gene: NA; v_gene: TRBV15; j_gene: TRBJ1-4; CDR3nt: TGTGCCACCAGCAGGGACATAGGGACAAATGAAAAACTGTTTTTT; CDR3aa: CATSRDIGTNEKLFF
abundance: once; d_gene: NA; v_gene: TRBV19; j_gene: TRBJ1-5; CDR3nt: TGTGCCAGTACGATTGCGGGGTCCAGGGCCTCGCAGCCCCAGCATTTT; CDR3aa: CASTIAGSRASQPQHF
abundance: NA; d_gene: NA; v_gene: TRBV2; j_gene: TRBJ1-1; CDR3nt: TGTGCCAGTAAGGCAGATGAGAACACTGAAGCTTTCTTT; CDR3aa: CASKADENTEAFF
abundance: NA; d_gene: NA; v_gene: TRBV4-1; j_gene: TRBJ2-3; CDR3nt: TGCGCCAGCAGCCAAGGTTCCAGCGGGCGAGTCACAGATACGCAGTATTTT; CDR3aa: CASSQGSSGRVTDTQYF
abundance: NA; d_gene: NA; v_gene: TRBV11-2; j_gene: TRBJ1-1; CDR3nt: TGTGCCAGCAGCTCTAATGGGCTCACTGAAGCTTTCTTT; CDR3aa: CASSSNGLTEAFF
abundance: NA; d_gene: NA; v_gene: TRBV28; j_gene: TRBJ2-3; CDR3nt: TGTGCCAGCAGTCCCGTAAGCGGACCGAGCACAGATACGCAGTATTTT; CDR3aa: CASSPVSGPSTDTQYF
abundance: NA; d_gene: TRBD2; v_gene: TRBV15; j_gene: TRBJ2-3; CDR3nt: TGTGCCACCAGCGCGGGGACTAGCGGGGTCACAGATACGCAGTATTTT; CDR3aa: CATSAGTSGVTDTQYF